Listed here are 9 T cell receptor beta chains from one sample, sequenced in a study of T cell repertoires in cytomegalovirus infection. TCRdb reanalysed the reads using MiXCR and keeps one entry per CDR3 protein. The data contain fewer than 1,000,000 distinct CDR3 sequences, around a third of them singletons. What these receptors recognize is not known. Sequenced here: cultured CD8+ T cells from PBMCs, sampled from culture after CMV antigen stimulation. These receptors all stem from a human donor in good health (CMV status not recorded). Some clones in this sample may be carry-over from other donors' samples.

The chain combines TRBV13 with TRBJ2-5, with D perhaps assigned TRBD1 or TRBD2 (6 bases each). CDR3 length: 15 residues. Trimming left V 5 bases short and J 5 bases short, with 18 bases between. In germline, CDR1 is PRHDT, CDR2 FYEKMQ (reference sequence). The CDR3 DNA sequence: TGTGCCAGCAGCATGGGGGCGGGGCCCCGGGAGACCCAGTACTTC. This translates into CASSMGAGPRETQYF. The variable domain in full, completed from reference TRBV13 and TRBJ2-5, reads AAGVIQSPRHLIKEKRETATLKCYPIPRHDTVYWYQQGPGQDPQFLISFYEKMQSDKGSIPDRFSAQQFSDYHSELNMSSLELGDSALYFCASSMGAGPRETQYFGPGTRLLVL.

The chain joins TRBV7-8 to TRBJ2-7; D remains ambiguous. Germline V gives CDR1 SGHVS, CDR2 FQNEAQ. Trimming took 5 bases from V and 1 from J, leaving 15 bases between them. This CDR3 is 15 amino acids long. In nucleotides, the CDR3 is TGTGCCAGCAGCACACCCAATACAGAATCCTACGAGCAGTACTTC. It is translated as CASSTPNTESYEQYF.

This chain joins TRBV19 and TRBJ1-1, with a possible D match to TRBD1 (5 bases). Germline V gene lookup returns CDR1 LNHDA and CDR2 SQIVND (reference sequence). Trimming stripped 4 bases from V and 6 bases from J, with 15 bases between. There are 14 residues in the CDR3. CDR3 amino acids: CASSNRDARAEAFF. CDR3 nucleotides: TGTGCCAGTAGTAACCGGGACGCTAGGGCTGAAGCTTTCTTT.

The rearrangement uses TRBV2 and TRBJ1-5; D perhaps matches TRBD1 (6 bases). The CDR3 runs 15 residues. V shed 3 bases and J shed 5 bases, with 14 bases lying between them. CDR1 and CDR2 from the germline V gene are SNHLY and FYNNEI. CDR3 protein: CASSESGTNYQPQHF. The CDR3 region has the DNA TGTGCCAGCAGTGAGTCCGGGACAAATTATCAGCCCCAGCATTTT.

This clonotype has more than one count but fewer than ten. The gene calls are TRBV2 and TRBJ2-7, with D possibly being TRBD1 (5 bases). The germline gives CDR1 SNHLY, CDR2 FYNNEI. V was cut by 6 bases and J by 4 bases, with 13 bases left in between. The CDR3 has 13 residues. The DNA for the CDR3 is TGTGCCAGCAGGAAAGGACAACTATACGAGCAGTACGTC. The encoded protein is CASRKGQLYEQYV.

This clonotype was observed many times. The chain uses TRBV9 and TRBJ1-5; D is undetermined. The CDR3 totals 15 residues. Germline V gene lookup returns CDR1 SGDLS and CDR2 YYNGEE. Trimming took off 4 bases at V and 5 bases at J, with 16 bases between the two ends. The CDR3 sequence: CASSQTGLGDQPQHF. In DNA, the CDR3 is TGTGCCAGCAGCCAAACCGGGCTGGGCGATCAGCCCCAGCATTTT. The variable domain in full, completed from reference TRBV9 and TRBJ1-5, reads DSGVTQTPKHLITATGQRVTLRCSPRSGDLSVYWYQQSLDQGLQFLIQYYNGEERAKGNILERFSAQQFPDLHSELNLSSLELGDSALYFCASSQTGLGDQPQHFGDGTRLSIL.

V usage is TRBV28 and J usage is TRBJ2-7, with TRBD1 matching 7 bases. Germline V gene sequence: CDR1 MDHEN, CDR2 SYDVKM. V shed 6 bases, J shed 3 bases, and the junction held 11 bases outside the gene matches. The CDR3 covers 15 residues. CDR3 residues: CASSSSPGTDYEQYV. The CDR3 nucleotides read TGTGCCAGCAGCTCATCACCCGGGACAGACTACGAGCAGTACGTC.

The V and J genes are TRBV19 and TRBJ2-7; 12 positions match TRBD1. Trimming took 4 bases from V and 5 from J; bases not matched to a gene: 3. This CDR3 region has 14 residues. The germline V gene encodes CDR1 LNHDA and CDR2 SQIVND (reference sequence). Here the CDR3 DNA reads TGTGCCAGTAGTAACCGGGACAGGGGGCACGAGCAGTACTTC. Amino acid sequence: CASSNRDRGHEQYF. Full variable domain (missing parts from reference TRBV19 and TRBJ2-7): DGGITQSPKYLFRKEGQNVTLSCEQNLNHDAMYWYRQDPGQGLRLIYYSQIVNDFQKGDIAEGYSVSREKKESFPLTVTSAQKNPTAFYLCASSNRDRGHEQYFGPGTRLTVT.

The chain employs TRBV5-1 and TRBJ1-2; TRBD1 might be the D (5 bases). Germline V gene data show CDR1 as SGHRS and CDR2 as YFSETQ. V lost 5 bases, J lost 4 bases, and 15 bases lay in between. This CDR3 has 14 residues. The CDR3 loop is CASRSHLGAYGYTF. The CDR3 region has the DNA TGCGCCAGCAGATCCCACCTTGGGGCCTATGGCTACACCTTC.